The following is a TCR beta chain sequence with its context. Profiling relied on immunoSEQ multiplex PCR, and the TCRdb table lists in-frame clones only, not all of them. The sample has approximately 100,000 clones; 81% are singletons. This entry comes from a study of blood T cell repertoires in COVID-19. This TCR came from a man aged 55 to 69 with acute or convalescent COVID-19. Sequencing was done on a sample of peripheral blood.

The CDR3 is CASSLEGQGGQPQHF. The CDR3 DNA is TGTGCCAGCAGCTTAGAGGGGCAGGGTGGTCAGCCCCAGCATTTT. This chain connects TRBV7-2 to TRBJ1-5; perhaps TRBD1 as D (5 bases). The CDR3 runs to 15 residues. V dropped 1 base and J dropped 6 bases, with 13 bases sitting between them. The germline V gene has CDR1 SGHTA and CDR2 FQGNSA.